One sample yielded the 24 T cell receptor beta chains listed below, sequenced in a study of cytomegalovirus exposure and HLA in healthy donors (dated by TCRdb to about 2017). Receptors were amplified or captured by the immunoSEQ multiplex PCR assay. The multiplex PCR relied on a mix of 60 forward primers for TCR Vbeta segments and 13 reverse primers for TCR Jbeta segments. Held by TCRdb, this immuneACCESS table contains in-frame sequences only and omits some clones. Under half of the omission traces to an unresolved V gene where checked; the cause of the rest is unknown. In all, the sample holds 100,000 to 150,000 clones, and about 76% of those were seen once. The top ten clones comprise 0.7% of the sample. Sample: PBMCs. These receptor sequences come from a man aged 18 to 29 in good health and CMV-seronegative.

The chain combines TRBV20-1 with TRBJ2-7; D is uncertain. The CDR3 has 10 residues. In germline, CDR1 is DFQATT, CDR2 SNEGSKA (reference sequence). Trimming took 4 bases from V and 6 from J, leaving 7 bases between them. The CDR3 DNA reads as TGCAGTGCTAAAGCACTCGAGCAGTACTTC. Protein sequence: CSAKALEQYF.

The genes are TRBV27 and TRBJ1-5; D call uncertain. Per germline, CDR1 MNHEY and CDR2 SMNVEV (reference sequence). V gave up 7 bases and J gave up 4 bases, with 17 bases separating them. The CDR3 is made up of 15 amino acids. CDR3 sequence: CASKFGSNVNQPQHF. The CDR3 bases are TGTGCCAGCAAGTTCGGTAGTAACGTTAATCAGCCCCAGCATTTT.

This clone has more than one count but fewer than ten. The chain uses TRBV9 and TRBJ1-5; D uncertain. CDR3 length: 15 residues. CDR1 and CDR2 (germline): SGDLS, YYNGEE. V dropped 0 bases and J dropped 3 bases, with 10 bases sitting between them. CDR3 nucleotides: TGTGCCAGCAGCGTAGGTGAGGTTTCCAATCAGCCCCAGCATTTT. Protein: CASSVGEVSNQPQHF.

The chain uses TRBV7-9 and TRBJ1-2, with unresolved D. Per germline, CDR1 SEHNR and CDR2 FQNEAQ (reference sequence). The germline V and J ends were trimmed by 5 bases and 10 bases, with 11 bases remaining between them. This CDR3 region has 11 residues. The CDR3 nucleotides are TGTGCCAGCAGCCGAGGGCGGGCCTACACCTTC. Residues: CASSRGRAYTF.

The V call is TRBV2, the J call TRBJ1-2; the match to TRBD1 covers 10 bases. The germline gives CDR1 SNHLY, CDR2 FYNNEI. CDR3 length equals 15 residues. V dropped 8 bases and J dropped 2; count of bases not matched to a gene: 8. CDR3: CASQNPGQGNYGYTF. In DNA form, the CDR3 reads TGTGCCAGCCAAAACCCGGGACAGGGGAACTATGGCTACACCTTC. Together with reference TRBV2 and TRBJ1-2, the CDR3 gives the full variable domain: EPEVTQTPSHQVTQMGQEVILRCVPISNHLYFYWYRQILGQKVEFLVSFYNNEISEKSEIFDDQFSVERPDGSNFTLKIRSTKLEDSAMYFCASQNPGQGNYGYTFGSGTRLTVV.

The sample holds one count of this clone. CDR3 amino acids: CASSPSGTSGGNEQFF. The CDR3 DNA reads as TGCGCCAGCAGCCCATCCGGGACTAGCGGGGGGAATGAGCAGTTCTTC. This sequence joins TRBV4-3 and TRBJ2-1, with 15 positions matching TRBD2. This CDR3 has 16 amino acids. Germline V lookup: CDR1 LGHNA, CDR2 YSLEER. The V and J ends lost 4 bases and 7 bases, in that order; junction bases with no gene match: 5.

This clone was seen once. The chain carries TRBV5-1 and TRBJ2-3, with D perhaps matching TRBD2 (6 bases). Germline V lookup: CDR1 SGHRS, CDR2 YFSETQ. The V end was cut by 1 base, the J end by 0 bases, with 15 bases between. The CDR3 extends over 17 amino acids. CDR3 DNA: TGCGCCAGCAGCTTGAACAGCTTTAGCGGTAGCACAGATACGCAGTATTTT. Encoded protein: CASSLNSFSGSTDTQYF.

There are a few counts of this clone. At one boundary the junction diverges from the germline segment, which might be a read error. The V call is TRBV7-7, the J call TRBJ2-7, with a tentative D call TRBD1 (6 bases). The germline V gene encodes CDR1 SSHAT and CDR2 FNYEAQ (reference sequence). This CDR3 has 15 amino acids. The CDR3 is CASSLGTGSSYEQYF. The CDR3 DNA reads TGTGCTAGCAGCTTAGGAACAGGGAGCTCCTACGAGCAGTACTTC.

The CDR3 region is CASRWGGGIRTEAFF. CDR3 DNA: TGTGCCAGTAGGTGGGGTGGAGGGATAAGGACTGAAGCTTTCTTT. The V and J genes are TRBV19 and TRBJ1-1; D is undetermined. The CDR3 is 15 residues long. V lost 6 bases, J lost 5 bases, and 19 bases lay in between. The germline V gene encodes CDR1 LNHDA and CDR2 SQIVND (reference sequence).

J is TRBJ1-1 and V is TRBV28; 7 bases fit TRBD1. The CDR3 is 16 amino acids. Germline CDR1 MDHEN, CDR2 SYDVKM. J gave up 2 bases and V 4 bases, and 10 bases lay outside the gene matches. CDR3 DNA: TGTGCCAGCAGTTCAATCCTGGGACAGACAAACACTGAAGCTTTCTTT. This encodes CASSSILGQTNTEAFF.

This clone was found once. This sequence joins TRBV7-9 and TRBJ2-7; no definite D call. CDR3 length equals 12 residues. V lost 3 bases, J lost 0 bases, and 3 bases lay in between. The germline CDR1 and CDR2 sequences are SEHNR and FQNEAQ (reference sequence). The DNA of the CDR3 is TGTGCCAGCAGCTTCCTCTCCTACGAGCAGTACTTC. Encoded protein: CASSFLSYEQYF.

The chain employs TRBV30 and TRBJ1-2; D is unresolved. The V end lost 0 bases, the J end lost 6 bases, and 14 bases lay between the germline ends. Germline values: CDR1 GTSNPN, CDR2 SVGIG (reference sequence). The CDR3 spans 14 residues. CDR3 protein: CAWSVGISRNGYTF. CDR3 DNA: TGTGCCTGGAGTGTAGGAATATCGAGGAATGGCTACACCTTC.

The V and J genes are TRBV6-1 and TRBJ1-6, with D hard to call. CDR1 is MNHNS and CDR2 is SASEGT in the germline V gene. The CDR3 is made up of 15 amino acids. Between the trimmed V and J ends, which lost 2 bases and 10 bases, there was a span of 15 bases. The CDR3 protein is CASSEKAPGSSPLHF. The DNA of the CDR3 is TGTGCCAGCAGTGAAAAGGCCCCGGGTTCGTCACCCCTCCACTTT.

This clone has just a few counts. The gene calls are TRBV6-5 and TRBJ1-2; 11 nucleotides agree with TRBD1. The CDR3 loop spans 14 amino acids. Germline V lookup: CDR1 MNHEY, CDR2 SVGAGI. Trimming at V came to 6 bases and at J to 8 bases, leaving 8 bases not matched to a gene. This CDR3 reads CASSADRGLRGYTF. The CDR3 DNA reads as TGTGCCAGCAGCGCGGACAGGGGGCTGAGGGGCTACACCTTC.

J is TRBJ1-2 and V is TRBV4-1; a weak D match, TRBD1 (6 bases). The CDR3 is 13 residues long. V shed 4 bases and J shed 8 bases, with 14 bases lying between them. Germline CDR1 MGHRA, CDR2 YSYEKL. The chain's CDR3 is CASSPTGLGGYTF. The CDR3 region has the DNA TGCGCCAGCAGCCCCACAGGGTTGGGAGGCTACACCTTC.

The chain recombines TRBV19 with TRBJ2-7, with 11 nucleotides matching TRBD1. Looked up from germline, CDR1 is LNHDA and CDR2 is SQIVND (reference sequence). The CDR3 sequence is 15 residues long. Trimming took 5 bases from V and 4 from J; bases not matched to a gene: 7. CDR3 residues: CASSPTDRGPYEQYF. CDR3 sequence (DNA): TGTGCCAGTAGTCCCACGGACAGGGGGCCGTACGAGCAGTACTTC.

The chain carries TRBV5-1 and TRBJ1-4; 9 bases line up with TRBD1. CDR1 is SGHRS and CDR2 is YFSETQ in the germline V gene. CDR3 length: 15 amino acids. V lost 2 bases and J lost 3; bases outside the gene matches: 2. This chain's CDR3 is CASSFRDRANEKLFF. The CDR3 DNA reads as TGCGCCAGCAGCTTCCGGGACAGGGCTAATGAAAAACTGTTTTTT.

This sequence joins TRBV19 and TRBJ1-1; D remains ambiguous. The CDR3 is 10 amino acids. Trimming removed 5 bases from V and 5 bases from J, with 3 bases in between. Per germline, CDR1 LNHDA and CDR2 SQIVND (reference sequence). This chain's CDR3 is CASSRTEAFF. DNA for the CDR3: TGTGCCAGTAGTCGGACTGAAGCTTTCTTT.

V is TRBV7-6 and J is TRBJ1-5; the match to TRBD1 covers 7 bases. The CDR3 covers 16 residues. J was trimmed by 7 bases and V by 4 bases; bases with no gene match: 13. Germline assignment: CDR1 SGHVS and CDR2 FNYEAQ. CDR3 residues: CASSSHRGRDRQPQHF. CDR3 DNA: TGTGCCAGCAGCTCGCACAGGGGCCGGGACCGCCAGCCCCAGCATTTT.

The chain links TRBV6-6 to TRBJ2-7; D is uncertain. V lost 2 bases and J lost 0, with 11 bases in between. This CDR3 has 15 residues. From germline, CDR1 is MNHNY and CDR2 SVGAGI (reference sequence). CDR3 sequence (DNA): TGTGCCAGCAGTTACATGGCAGCGAGCTCCTACGAGCAGTACTTC. Amino acid sequence: CASSYMAASSYEQYF.

This clone was observed a handful of times. The chain carries TRBV27 and TRBJ2-5; TRBD2 matches 7 bases. The CDR3 is 16 amino acids. Germline values: CDR1 MNHEY, CDR2 SMNVEV (reference sequence). The ends lost 5 bases at V and 2 bases at J; junction bases unmatched: 11. CDR3 DNA sequence: TGTGCCAGCAGTACCTTGACTAGCAAGCTTCAAGAGACCCAGTACTTC. Translated: CASSTLTSKLQETQYF.

This clone was seen only a few times. This chain uses TRBV29-1 with TRBJ2-7; TRBD2 might be the D (6 bases). This CDR3 has 14 residues. Trimming pared 1 base from V and 3 bases from J, leaving 13 bases between. Germline lookup yields CDR1 SQVTM and CDR2 ANQGSEA. CDR3 sequence (DNA): TGCAGCGTTGAAGTATTGGGGGGATTCTACGAGCAGTACTTC. Its protein is CSVEVLGGFYEQYF.

The rearrangement uses TRBV10-3 and TRBJ2-5, with 9 bases matching TRBD1. The germline CDR1 and CDR2 sequences are ENHRY and SYGVKD. Trimming at V came to 3 bases and at J to 6 bases, leaving 2 bases not matched to a gene. The CDR3 runs 13 residues. The CDR3 protein is CAISDGQGQTQYF. CDR3 in DNA: TGTGCCATCAGTGATGGACAGGGGCAGACCCAGTACTTC.

This clone is a singleton in its sample. J is TRBJ2-7 and V is TRBV28; TRBD1 matches at 7 bases. In germline, CDR1 is MDHEN, CDR2 SYDVKM. This CDR3 comprises 13 residues. Unmatched junction bases numbered 4, after V lost 5 bases and J lost 3 bases. Here the CDR3 DNA reads TGTGCCAGCAGTCGGACAGGCTACTACGAGCAGTACTTC. Translating gives CASSRTGYYEQYF.